The text below deals with one T cell receptor (beta chain). The antigen is undetermined. Clones were sequenced by immunoSEQ multiplex PCR, and TCRdb holds only the in-frame ones, with some missing. The sample lists 100,000 or so clones, about 94% occurring once. V lost 6 bases and J lost 1; bases outside the gene matches: 1. The CDR3 loop spans 13 amino acids. Germline loops: CDR1 MNHNY, CDR2 SVGAGI (reference sequence). This sample is drawn from a study of graft-versus-host responses after intestinal transplantation. Study in general: Induction with anti-thymocyte globulin, then tacrolimus and steroids for about 3 years, was given to all recipients. Points from the study as a whole: The authors found GvH clones in recipient marrow, some appearing first in ileum or blood. Early after transplant, HvG declines were associated with peak levels of circulating GvH clones. Allograft clonal ratios (graft-versus-host to host-versus-graft) were high in patients who had graft-donor T cell macrochimerism.

V gene TRBV6-6 combines with J gene TRBJ1-2, with 8 bases matching TRBD1. The sequencing used unstimulated CD4+ T cells sorted from spleen or lymph node cells, collected before intestinal transplant. The origin of this receptor is a human donor who received an intestinal transplant. The CDR3 DNA reads as TGTGCCAGCAGCGGACAGGGTAACTATGGCTACACCTTC. Translating gives CASSGQGNYGYTF.